Listed below are T cell receptor beta chains from one sample, sequenced in a study of shared clonotypes between healthy human individuals. Libraries were prepared by immunoSEQ multiplex PCR; TCRdb keeps only in-frame clonotypes and omits some of them. The data hold millions of clones, with approximately 95% observed a single time. The sequenced material came from naive CD4+ T cells sorted from blood. All receptors come from a man younger than 35 in good health. The CDR3 runs from the conserved cysteine through the conserved F or W. Fields, in order: D gene, V gene, J gene, clone size, CDR3 DNA, CDR3 protein. D genes are given only for firm matches. Size is stated for part of the rows, as once, few or many counts, or as a class when the clone is expanded.

NA	TRBV6-6	TRBJ2-7	NA	TGTGCCAGCAGTTACCTGGAAGGATCTTACGAGCAGTACTTC	CASSYLEGSYEQYF
TRBD1	TRBV2	TRBJ1-1	NA	TGTGCCAGCAGTGAAGAGGGGGCGGGATACACTGAAGCTTTCTTT	CASSEEGAGYTEAFF
NA	TRBV28	TRBJ2-1	NA	TGTGCCAGCAGTCGAACAGGGACCCCCTACAATGAGCAGTTCTTC	CASSRTGTPYNEQFF
TRBD1	TRBV5-6	TRBJ1-5	NA	TGTGCCAGCAGGGGAGGGACAGGGGGTCCTTATAGCAATCAGCCCCAGCATTTT	CASRGGTGGPYSNQPQHF
NA	TRBV30	TRBJ1-5	NA	TGTGCCTGGGACCGGGACAGCAATCAGCCCCAGCATTTT	CAWDRDSNQPQHF
NA	TRBV10-3	TRBJ2-7	NA	TGTGCCATCAGTGACGAGGGCATGGGGACCTACGAGCAGTACTTC	CAISDEGMGTYEQYF
TRBD2	TRBV5-1	TRBJ2-7	NA	TGCGCCAGCAGCTTGCCTCTCCTAGCGGGAGATAGGTACGAGCAGTACTTC	CASSLPLLAGDRYEQYF
NA	TRBV2	TRBJ2-1	NA	TGTGCCAGCAATAAGAACGGCCGAAGGGGCTCCTACAATGAGCAGTTCTTC	CASNKNGRRGSYNEQFF
NA	TRBV7-7	TRBJ2-2	once	TGTGCTAGCAGCCCCGGGCCAGGGGGGAGCGGGGAGCTGTTTTTT	CASSPGPGGSGELFF
NA	TRBV2	TRBJ2-5	NA	TGTGCCAGCAGGGGGGACGGAGAGACCCAGTACTTC	CASRGDGETQYF
TRBD2	TRBV30	TRBJ2-2	NA	TGTGCCTCGCCTTCTAGCGGGAGTAACACCGGGGAGCTGTTTTTT	CASPSSGSNTGELFF
NA	TRBV5-6	TRBJ2-3	NA	TGTGCCAGCAGCCTTGGGCAGTACACAGATACGCAGTATTTT	CASSLGQYTDTQYF
NA	TRBV9	TRBJ2-3	NA	TGTGCCAGCAGCGTAGCCCCGGGCGCAGATACGCAGTATTTT	CASSVAPGADTQYF
NA	TRBV6-5	TRBJ1-2	NA	TGTGCCAGCAGTTACTCGCCAGGGCGCTATGGCTACACCTTC	CASSYSPGRYGYTF
TRBD1	TRBV5-5	TRBJ2-7	once	TGTGCCAGCAGCTGGGCGGACAGGAGCTACGAGCAGTACTTC	CASSWADRSYEQYF
TRBD2	TRBV9	TRBJ2-1	NA	TGTGCCAGCAGCACAACAGGGACTAGCGGGATAAATGAGCAGTTCTTC	CASSTTGTSGINEQFF
NA	TRBV7-2	TRBJ2-7	NA	TGTGCCAGCAGCTTAGAGGCTAGCGCCCAGAACAAGTACTTC	CASSLEASAQNKYF
TRBD2	TRBV11-2	TRBJ2-3	once	TGTGCCAGCAGCTTAGACCTAGCGGGGGGTTCAGATACGCAGTATTTT	CASSLDLAGGSDTQYF
NA	TRBV6-6	TRBJ1-2	NA	TGTGCCAGCAGTCCACACGGAACCTCTCTCTATGGCTACACCTTC	CASSPHGTSLYGYTF
NA	TRBV30	TRBJ1-1	NA	TGTGCCTGGAGTACCTGGGCTGAAGCTTTCTTT	CAWSTWAEAFF
TRBD1	TRBV6-1	TRBJ1-3	NA	TGTGCCAGCAGTGAAGTCAGGGGGGGAAACACCATATATTTT	CASSEVRGGNTIYF
NA	TRBV28	TRBJ2-4	NA	TGTGCCAGCAGTTCCGATGTAGGGCACGGAAACATTCAGTACTTC	CASSSDVGHGNIQYF
TRBD1	TRBV29-1	TRBJ2-7	NA	TGCAGCGTGGGGCCGGGACAGAGGTACGAGCAGTACTTC	CSVGPGQRYEQYF
NA	TRBV10-1	TRBJ2-7	NA	TGCGCCAGCAGCCCGGGACCCTCCATCATCGAGCAGTACTTC	CASSPGPSIIEQYF
NA	TRBV2	TRBJ1-4	NA	TGTGCCAGCAGAGTACGGTTCAGTAATGAAAAACTGTTTTTT	CASRVRFSNEKLFF
NA	TRBV18	TRBJ2-3	NA	TGTGCCAGCTCACCACCAGGAGTCACAGATACGCAGTATTTT	CASSPPGVTDTQYF